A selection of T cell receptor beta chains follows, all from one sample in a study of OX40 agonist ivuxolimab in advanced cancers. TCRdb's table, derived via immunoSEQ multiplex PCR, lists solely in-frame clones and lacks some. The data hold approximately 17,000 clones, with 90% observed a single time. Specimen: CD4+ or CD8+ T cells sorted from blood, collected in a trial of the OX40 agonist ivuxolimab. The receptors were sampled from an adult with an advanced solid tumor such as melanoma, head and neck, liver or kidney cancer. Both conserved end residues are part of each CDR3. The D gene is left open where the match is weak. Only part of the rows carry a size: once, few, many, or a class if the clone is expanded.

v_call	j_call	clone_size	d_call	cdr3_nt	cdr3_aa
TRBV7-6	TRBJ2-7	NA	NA	TGTGCCAGCAGCTTAGCGTGGGCGCTAGCGCAGAGCTCCTACGAGCAGTACTTC	CASSLAWALAQSSYEQYF
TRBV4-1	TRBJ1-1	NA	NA	TGCGCCAGCAGCCAATTCGGGGGAACTGAAGCTTTCTTT	CASSQFGGTEAFF
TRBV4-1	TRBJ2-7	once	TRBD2	TGCGCCAGCAGCCAAGCCCCGACTAGCGCCGCCCACGAGCAGTACTTC	CASSQAPTSAAHEQYF
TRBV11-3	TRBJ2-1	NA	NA	TGTGCCAGCAGCTTAAGGGGCGGGATCTACAATGAGCAGTTCTTC	CASSLRGGIYNEQFF
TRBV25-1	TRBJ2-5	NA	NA	TGTGCCAGCAGTGACCAGCAAGAGACCCAGTACTTC	CASSDQQETQYF
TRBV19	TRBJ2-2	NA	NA	TGTGCCAGTAGAAGGGAGACCGGGGAGCTGTTTTTT	CASRRETGELFF
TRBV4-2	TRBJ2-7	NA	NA	TGTGCCAGCAGGGTGGACTTTGCGGACCTACGGCAGTACTTC	CASRVDFADLRQYF
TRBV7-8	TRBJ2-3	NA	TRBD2	TGTGCCAGCAGCCTGGGACTAGCGGGAAGGGAGGATACGCAGTATTTT	CASSLGLAGREDTQYF
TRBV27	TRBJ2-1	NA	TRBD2	TGTGCCAGCAGCACTAGCGGAGACAATGAGCAGTTCTTC	CASSTSGDNEQFF
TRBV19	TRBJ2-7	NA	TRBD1	TGTGCCAGTAGTATCGACAGGGGGCCCTACGAGCAGTACTTC	CASSIDRGPYEQYF
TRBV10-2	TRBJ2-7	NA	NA	TGCGCCAGCAGTGAGTCATACGAGCAGTACTTC	CASSESYEQYF
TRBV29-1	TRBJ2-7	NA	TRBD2	TGCAGCGTTGAAGTATCCGGGACTAATGTTGAAGAGCAGTACTTC	CSVEVSGTNVEEQYF
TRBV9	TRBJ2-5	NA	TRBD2	TGTGCCAGCAGCGCAGCGGGACTAGCGGGACTGGCGGAGACCCAGTACTTC	CASSAAGLAGLAETQYF
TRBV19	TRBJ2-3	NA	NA	TGTGCCAGTAGTTACCGGGAAACAGATACGCAGTATTTT	CASSYRETDTQYF
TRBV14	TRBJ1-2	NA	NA	TGTGCCAGCGACCAAGGTGGCTATGGCTACACCTTC	CASDQGGYGYTF
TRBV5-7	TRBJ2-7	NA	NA	TGTGCCAGCGCGAGGGGGGGGCTTTTGGTCTACGAGCAGTACTTC	CASARGGLLVYEQYF
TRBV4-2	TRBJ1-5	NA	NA	TGTGCCAGCAGCCAAGTTTCCGGAGTACAGCCCCAGCATTTT	CASSQVSGVQPQHF
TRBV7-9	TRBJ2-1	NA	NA	TGTGCCAGCAGCTTAACTCGTGGGTCCTACAATGAGCAGTTCTTC	CASSLTRGSYNEQFF
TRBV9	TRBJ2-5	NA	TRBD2	TGTGCCAGCAGCGTAGCTAGCGGGATTCAAGAGACCCAGTACTTC	CASSVASGIQETQYF
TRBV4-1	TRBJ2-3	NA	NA	TGCGCCAGCAGCCACTGGTATGGGGCAGATACGCAGTATTTT	CASSHWYGADTQYF
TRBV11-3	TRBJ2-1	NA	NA	TGTGCCAGCAGCTTAACCCCAGGGGCGGTTGAGCAGTTCTTC	CASSLTPGAVEQFF
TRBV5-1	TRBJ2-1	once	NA	TGCGCCAGCAGCTCCCCCGGTGGGAGCTCCTACAATGAGCAGTTCTTC	CASSSPGGSSYNEQFF
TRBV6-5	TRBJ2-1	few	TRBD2	TGTGCCAGCAGTTACCCGACTAGCGGTTACAATGAGCAGTTCTTC	CASSYPTSGYNEQFF
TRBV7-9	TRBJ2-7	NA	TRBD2	TGTGCCAGCAGCTTACGACCTTCACTAGCGGGGGACTACGAGCAGTACTTC	CASSLRPSLAGDYEQYF
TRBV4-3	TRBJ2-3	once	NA	TGCGCCAGTCAGACGAACAGGGTAGACTCCACAGATACGCAGTATTTT	CASQTNRVDSTDTQYF
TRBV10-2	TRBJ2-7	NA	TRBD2	TGCGCCAGCAGTGAGCCAGCGGGAGGGCCCGACGAGCAGTACTTC	CASSEPAGGPDEQYF
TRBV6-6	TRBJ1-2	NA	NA	TGTGCCAGCAGTACATTGAACTATGGCTACACCTTC	CASSTLNYGYTF
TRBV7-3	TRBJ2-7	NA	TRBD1	TGTGCCAGCAGCCCGGGACAGGGATACGAGCAGTACTTC	CASSPGQGYEQYF
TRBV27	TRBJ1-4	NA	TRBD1	TGTGCCAGCAGTTATGGGACAGGGGGTCGTGAAAAACTGTTTTTT	CASSYGTGGREKLFF
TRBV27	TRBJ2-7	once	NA	TGTGCCAGCAGTTCGGGTCAGGGGATCTACGAGCAGTACTTC	CASSSGQGIYEQYF
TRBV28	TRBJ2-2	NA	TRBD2	TGTGCCAGCAAACTAGCGGGAGTAAACACCGGGGAGCTGTTTTTT	CASKLAGVNTGELFF
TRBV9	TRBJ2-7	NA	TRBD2	TGTGCCAGCAGCGTAGGGACTAGCGGGAGTTACTACGAGCAGTACTTC	CASSVGTSGSYYEQYF
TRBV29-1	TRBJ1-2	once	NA	TGCAGCGTTGAAGATGAGTATTATATGGGCTATGGCTACACCTTC	CSVEDEYYMGYGYTF
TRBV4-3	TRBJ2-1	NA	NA	TGCGCCAGCAGCCAAGGGGGTTTGGGCGGGATCTACAATGAGCAGTTCTTC	CASSQGGLGGIYNEQFF
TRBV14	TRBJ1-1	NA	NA	TGTGCCAGCAGCCCCTTGTCAGAGTTTGGTGCAGCTTTCTTT	CASSPLSEFGAAFF
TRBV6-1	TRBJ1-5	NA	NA	TGTGCCAGCAGCCCGGGGACTGTTGGCAATCAGCCCCAGCATTTT	CASSPGTVGNQPQHF
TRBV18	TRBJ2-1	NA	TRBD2	TGTGCCAGCTCACCCGTAGCGGGAGGGTCCTACAATGAGCAGTTCTTC	CASSPVAGGSYNEQFF
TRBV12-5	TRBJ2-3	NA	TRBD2	TGTGCTAGTGGTTTGGTACTAGCGGGGCCCACAGATACGCAGTATTTT	CASGLVLAGPTDTQYF
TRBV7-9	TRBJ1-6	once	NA	TGTGCCAGCAGCTTAAGCATGGGGTTCCCCCTCCACTTT	CASSLSMGFPLHF
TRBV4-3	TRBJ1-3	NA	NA	TGCGCCAGCAGCCAAGGCCGTTTTACTACTGGAAACACCATATATTTT	CASSQGRFTTGNTIYF
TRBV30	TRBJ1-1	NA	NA	TGTGCCTGGAGTGTAGGGGGATCTGAAGCTTTCTTT	CAWSVGGSEAFF
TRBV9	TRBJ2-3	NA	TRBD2	TGTGCCAGCAGCGCTACTAGCGGGAGTTGGACAGATACGCAGTATTTT	CASSATSGSWTDTQYF
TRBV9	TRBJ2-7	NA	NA	TGTGCCAGCAGCGCCCCGGACAGCTCCTACGAGCAGTACTTC	CASSAPDSSYEQYF
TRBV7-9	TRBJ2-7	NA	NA	TGTGCCAGCAGCTTAGTCCTGGGGGACGAGCAGTACTTC	CASSLVLGDEQYF
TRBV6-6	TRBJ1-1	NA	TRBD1	TGTGCCAGCAGCCGGGACAGGGAAAAAGCTTTCTTT	CASSRDREKAFF
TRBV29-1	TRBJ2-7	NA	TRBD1	TGCAGCGTCGAGGACAGGGTCTCCTACGAGCAGTACTTC	CSVEDRVSYEQYF
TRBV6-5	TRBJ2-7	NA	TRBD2	TGTGCCAGCAGTTACTCAGGCGGGGGTAAGAACGAGCAGTACTTC	CASSYSGGGKNEQYF
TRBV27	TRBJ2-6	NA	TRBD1	TGTGCCAGCAGTTTAGGCCCGGGACAGGGGTACTCTGGGGCCAACGTCCTGACTTTC	CASSLGPGQGYSGANVLTF
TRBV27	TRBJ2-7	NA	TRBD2	TGTGCCAGCAGTTTGACTAGCGCAACCTACGAGCAGTACTTC	CASSLTSATYEQYF
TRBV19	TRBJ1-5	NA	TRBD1	TGTGCCAGTAGTATAGATCCGGGGACAGGAGGCTGGAATCAGCCCCAGCATTTT	CASSIDPGTGGWNQPQHF
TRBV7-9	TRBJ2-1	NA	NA	TGTGCCAGCAGCGATCGACGCACCGGGGCCTACAATGAGCAGTTCTTC	CASSDRRTGAYNEQFF
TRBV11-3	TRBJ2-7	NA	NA	TGTGCCAGCAGCTTAACATTAGGTACAGGCGCTACCTACGAGCAGTACTTC	CASSLTLGTGATYEQYF
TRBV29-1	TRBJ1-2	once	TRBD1	TGCAGCGTAGACGACAGGGCTTATGGCTACACCTTC	CSVDDRAYGYTF
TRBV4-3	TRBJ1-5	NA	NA	TGCGCCAGCAGCCAAGATTGGAAAGGGAGGGTCTCAGGGCCCCAGCATTTT	CASSQDWKGRVSGPQHF
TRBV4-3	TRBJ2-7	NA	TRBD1	TGCGCCAGCAGCTGGACGACAGGGGGCTTGGACGAGCAGTACTTC	CASSWTTGGLDEQYF
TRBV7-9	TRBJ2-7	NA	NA	TGTGCCAGCAGCTACGGGACACTCTACGAGCAGTACTTC	CASSYGTLYEQYF
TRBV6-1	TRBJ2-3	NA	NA	TGTGCCAGCACCCCGGGTGATACGCAGTATTTT	CASTPGDTQYF
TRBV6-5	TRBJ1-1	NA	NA	TGTGCCAGCAGCAGAGGGGACTGGAACACTGAAGCTTTCTTT	CASSRGDWNTEAFF